These 32 T cell receptor beta chains originate from one sample sequenced in a study of OX40 agonist ivuxolimab in advanced cancers. Sequencing was performed with immunoSEQ multiplex PCR; in TCRdb, only in-frame clones are kept and a portion is missing. The sample carries 75,000 to 100,000 clones, 92% recorded once. This material consisted of CD4+ or CD8+ T cells sorted from blood, taken in a trial of the OX40 agonist ivuxolimab. The receptors were sampled from an adult with an advanced solid tumor such as melanoma, head and neck, liver or kidney cancer.

The rearrangement joins TRBV9 to TRBJ2-7; TRBD1 matches at 10 bases. The CDR3 covers 15 residues. CDR1 and CDR2 (germline): SGDLS, YYNGEE. J gave up 4 bases and V 4 bases, and 8 bases lay outside the gene matches. CDR3 in amino acids: CASSLAGTGVYEQYF. The DNA of the CDR3 is TGTGCCAGCAGCTTAGCCGGGACAGGGGTATACGAGCAGTACTTC.

This clone appeared a single time. This chain uses TRBV4-3 with TRBJ1-4; D uncertain. V lost 1 base to trimming and J lost 8 bases, with 11 bases between them. The CDR3 covers 14 residues. Germline V gene sequence: CDR1 LGHNA, CDR2 YSLEER. DNA for the CDR3: TGCGCCAGCAGCCAAGGGCTAGGCGTGGAAAAACTGTTTTTT. Protein product: CASSQGLGVEKLFF.

This clone was detected once. The V and J genes are TRBV12-1 and TRBJ1-5; TRBD1, the D gene given by the table, was not confirmed from the DNA. TRBV12-1 corresponds to a pseudogene. The CDR3 consists of 14 residues. CDR3 region: CASSPWTGYQPQHF. For the CDR3, the DNA is TGTGCCAGCAGCCCCTGGACAGGGTATCAGCCCCAGCATTTT.

The chain is built from TRBV5-1 and TRBJ2-7; TRBD2 might be the D (5 bases). There are 14 residues in the CDR3. V was pared by 4 bases and J by 9 bases, with 20 bases between. The V gene's germline CDR1 is SGHRS and CDR2 YFSETQ. As DNA, the CDR3 is TGCGCCAGCAGCCCCGAAGAGGTTTTCGGAGGGCAGTACTTC. Residues: CASSPEEVFGGQYF.

The V gene is TRBV19, the J gene TRBJ2-1; maybe TRBD1 (6 bases). This CDR3 spans 15 amino acids. Germline V gene data show CDR1 as LNHDA and CDR2 as SQIVND (reference sequence). The V and J ends lost 3 bases and 3 bases respectively, with 12 bases between them. The CDR3 coding sequence is TGTGCCAGTAGTATCACGGGACACTTCTACAATGAGCAGTTCTTC. Encoded protein: CASSITGHFYNEQFF.

V and J are TRBV2 and TRBJ1-1; D is unclear. CDR1 and CDR2 (germline): SNHLY, FYNNEI. The CDR3 loop spans 12 amino acids. V lost 8 bases to trimming and J lost 4 bases, with 11 bases between them. CDR3 in DNA: TGTGCCAGCGACGGAGGAGGCACTGAAGCTTTCTTT. Amino acid sequence: CASDGGGTEAFF.

V usage is TRBV14 and J usage is TRBJ1-1; D may be TRBD1 (6 bases). V lost 0 bases, J lost 5 bases, and 13 bases lay in between. Germline assignment: CDR1 SGHDN and CDR2 FVKESK. The CDR3 extends over 15 amino acids. The CDR3, as DNA: TGTGCCAGCAGCCAAGAAGCAGGGGTAAGGACTGAAGCTTTCTTT. Amino acids: CASSQEAGVRTEAFF.

This clone appeared once. This rearrangement joins TRBV7-2 to TRBJ2-2; no clear D. Trimming removed 5 bases from V and 0 bases from J, with 7 bases in between. CDR3 length equals 14 residues. The V gene's germline CDR1 is SGHTA and CDR2 FQGNSA. CDR3 in amino acids: CASSTRTNTGELFF. CDR3 bases: TGTGCCAGCAGCACTCGAACGAACACCGGGGAGCTGTTTTTT. The whole variable domain, remainder taken from reference TRBV7-2 and TRBJ2-2, is GAGVSQSPSNKVTEKGKDVELRCDPISGHTALYWYRQSLGQGLEFLIYFQGNSAPDKSGLPSDRFSAERTGGSVSTLTIQRTQQEDSAVYLCASSTRTNTGELFFGEGSRLTVL.

The chain links TRBV20-1 to TRBJ2-1; D is unresolved. Trimming shortened V by 5 bases and J by 7 bases, and 9 bases separated the two germline ends. CDR3 size: 11 residues. Germline V gene data show CDR1 as DFQATT and CDR2 as SNEGSKA (reference sequence). The CDR3 bases are TGCAGTGCTCAAAGGAATAATGAGCAGTTCTTC. As protein: CSAQRNNEQFF.

The rearrangement links TRBV4-2 to TRBJ2-2, with TRBD2 as a possible D gene (5 bases). V was cut by 0 bases and J by 8 bases, with 13 bases left in between. CDR3 length: 15 residues. Germline loops: CDR1 LGHNA, CDR2 YNFKEQ. CDR3 nucleotide sequence: TGTGCCAGCAGCCAAGATCATGGACTTGAAGGGGAGCTGTTTTTT. It codes for CASSQDHGLEGELFF.

In its sample, this clone was seen once. The V call is TRBV14, the J call TRBJ2-3; D uncertain. Germline V gene lookup returns CDR1 SGHDN and CDR2 FVKESK. Deletions cut 6 bases from V and 0 bases from J, with 13 bases between. This CDR3 spans 15 amino acids. For the CDR3, the DNA is TGTGCCAGCAGTCCCCGACTCCTTAGCACAGATACGCAGTATTTT. It translates to CASSPRLLSTDTQYF.

This chain connects TRBV9 to TRBJ1-1; the D is unclear. Per the germline V gene, CDR1 is SGDLS and CDR2 is YYNGEE. This CDR3 spans 14 amino acids. The V end lost 4 bases, the J end lost 0 bases, and 10 bases lay between the germline ends. The CDR3 coding sequence is TGTGCCAGCAGCAAAATCAAGATGAACACTGAAGCTTTCTTT. Translating gives CASSKIKMNTEAFF.

The J gene is TRBJ2-2, the V gene TRBV9; no firm D call. The CDR3 contains 12 residues. Germline CDR1 reads SGDLS; CDR2 reads YYNGEE. V gave up 2 bases and J gave up 8 bases, with 7 bases separating them. CDR3 residues: CASSVVKGELFF. The CDR3 nucleotides read TGTGCCAGCAGCGTGGTGAAAGGGGAGCTGTTTTTT. Based on the CDR3 plus reference TRBV9 and TRBJ2-2, the full variable domain is DSGVTQTPKHLITATGQRVTLRCSPRSGDLSVYWYQQSLDQGLQFLIQYYNGEERAKGNILERFSAQQFPDLHSELNLSSLELGDSALYFCASSVVKGELFFGEGSRLTVL.

The chain combines TRBV5-8 with TRBJ2-5, with TRBD2 matching over 14 bases. Germline CDR1 and CDR2: SGHTS and YDEGEE. The length of the CDR3 is 15 residues. The J segment lost 5 bases and the V segment lost 4 bases, leaving 4 bases of the junction unmatched. The DNA for the CDR3 is TGTGCCAGCAGCCAGGGACTAGCGGGAGCTGAGACCCAGTACTTC. It codes for CASSQGLAGAETQYF. The full variable domain, with the rest looked up from reference TRBV5-8 and TRBJ2-5, is EAGVTQSPTHLIKTRGQQATLRCSPISGHTSVYWYQQALGLGLQFLLWYDEGEERNRGNFPPRFSGRQFPNYSSELNVNALELEDSALYLCASSQGLAGAETQYFGPGTRLLVL.

The chain couples TRBV6-1 to TRBJ2-7; D uncertain. Germline V gene sequence: CDR1 MNHNS, CDR2 SASEGT. Between the trimmed V and J ends, which lost 5 bases and 2 bases, there was a span of 16 bases. The CDR3 is made up of 15 amino acids. CDR3: CASSSSSALAYEQYF. The CDR3 DNA sequence: TGTGCCAGCAGTTCAAGTTCGGCTCTAGCCTACGAGCAGTACTTC.

The V and J genes are TRBV12-5 and TRBJ2-3; tentatively, D is TRBD1 (5 bases). The CDR3 length is 15 residues. V lost 4 bases and J 3 bases, leaving 14 bases between the germline ends. Germline values: CDR1 LGHNT, CDR2 FRNRAP. In DNA form, the CDR3 reads TGTGCTAGTGGTTCATTGACAGTCCAGACAGATACGCAGTATTTT. The encoded protein is CASGSLTVQTDTQYF.

The sample holds one count of this clone. The rearrangement uses TRBV6-5 and TRBJ1-2; D gene uncertain. V was cut by 2 bases and J by 3 bases, with 7 bases left in between. Germline CDR1 reads MNHEY; CDR2 reads SVGAGI. The CDR3 has 13 amino acids. The CDR3 region is CASSYGQYYGYTF. CDR3 DNA sequence: TGTGCCAGCAGTTACGGGCAGTACTATGGCTACACCTTC.

The chain couples TRBV5-4 to TRBJ2-1; possible D gene TRBD2, 5 bases. V was cut by 0 bases and J by 6 bases, with 13 bases left in between. CDR3 length equals 15 residues. Germline V gives CDR1 SGHNT, CDR2 YYREEE (reference sequence). CDR3 loop: CASSLGTSDPNEQFF. The CDR3 region has the DNA TGTGCCAGCAGCTTGGGGACTTCTGATCCCAATGAGCAGTTCTTC.

The V and J genes are TRBV28 and TRBJ1-1; D may be TRBD1 (5 bases). The CDR3 sequence is 15 residues long. Trimming pared 4 bases from V and 0 bases from J, leaving 12 bases between. Germline loops: CDR1 MDHEN, CDR2 SYDVKM. CDR3 in amino acids: CASSSQGPLNTEAFF. DNA for the CDR3: TGTGCCAGCAGTTCGCAGGGACCGCTGAACACTGAAGCTTTCTTT.

The J gene is TRBJ2-1, the V gene TRBV7-9, with TRBD2 identical over 9 bases. J lost 5 bases, V lost 4 bases, and 3 bases had no gene match. The length of the CDR3 is 14 residues. Germline CDR1 SEHNR, CDR2 FQNEAQ (reference sequence). As DNA, the CDR3 is TGTGCCAGCAGCTATATAGCGGGGGACAATGAGCAGTTCTTC. It codes for CASSYIAGDNEQFF.

The V gene is TRBV14, the J gene TRBJ1-1, with D possibly being TRBD1 (5 bases). Trimming stripped 4 bases from V and 3 bases from J, with 15 bases between. CDR1 SGHDN and CDR2 FVKESK come from the germline V gene. The CDR3 covers 15 residues. The CDR3 spells CASSLGEGWDTEAFF. The CDR3 nucleotides read TGTGCCAGCAGCCTCGGCGAGGGGTGGGACACTGAAGCTTTCTTT.

CDR3 amino acids: CASSVSGNTDTQYF. The CDR3 DNA follows: TGTGCCAGCAGCGTTAGCGGGAACACAGATACGCAGTATTTT. The chain combines TRBV9 with TRBJ2-3; 8 positions match TRBD2. The CDR3 contains 14 residues. CDR1 SGDLS and CDR2 YYNGEE come from the germline V gene. J gave up 2 bases and V 2 bases, and 1 base lay outside the gene matches.

This chain joins TRBV6-5 and TRBJ2-7, with TRBD1 matching over 7 bases. The CDR3 runs 12 residues. Looked up from germline, CDR1 is MNHEY and CDR2 is SVGAGI. V was pared by 10 bases and J by 1 base, with 4 bases of the junction left unmatched. The CDR3 loop is CATRDSSYEQYF. The CDR3 nucleotides read TGTGCCACCCGGGACAGTTCCTACGAGCAGTACTTC.

The chain joins TRBV4-1 to TRBJ2-7; D might be TRBD1 or TRBD2, each matching 6 bases. This CDR3 is 15 amino acids long. CDR1 is MGHRA and CDR2 is YSYEKL in the germline V gene. With 4 bases removed from V and 6 bases from J, the gap between germline ends came to 19 bases. The CDR3, as DNA: TGCGCCAGCAGCCCCGTCAGTGAGGGGGGCCTCGAGCAGTACTTC. Amino acids: CASSPVSEGGLEQYF.

The V gene is TRBV11-2, the J gene TRBJ2-1, with D perhaps TRBD2 (6 bases). Germline V gene data show CDR1 as SGHAT and CDR2 as FQNNGV. V lost 8 bases to trimming and J lost 0 bases, with 17 bases between them. This CDR3 comprises 16 residues. The CDR3 DNA reads as TGTGCCAGCTGGGGTCCTGTGGAGGGCTCCTACAATGAGCAGTTCTTC. Protein: CASWGPVEGSYNEQFF.

The V call is TRBV27, the J call TRBJ1-2; D might be TRBD1 (6 bases). The length of the CDR3 is 14 residues. The V end was cut by 4 bases, the J end by 6 bases, with 15 bases between. CDR1 is MNHEY, CDR2 SMNVEV, per germline (reference sequence). The CDR3 region has the DNA TGTGCCAGCAGTTCCCGGGGGGGGGCGGATGGCTACACCTTC. Translated: CASSSRGGADGYTF.

The chain carries TRBV5-1 and TRBJ2-7, with 8 positions matching TRBD2. The V segment lost 2 bases and the J segment 0 bases; nucleotides outside the gene matches: 13. The CDR3 length is 18 residues. Germline CDR1 SGHRS, CDR2 YFSETQ. The CDR3 DNA follows: TGCGCCAGCAGCTTCCTTCCCGGGCGGGAGGCCAGCTCCTACGAGCAGTACTTC. Translated, it gives CASSFLPGREASSYEQYF. The whole variable domain, remainder taken from reference TRBV5-1 and TRBJ2-7, is KAGVTQTPRYLIKTRGQQVTLSCSPISGHRSVSWYQQTPGQGLQFLFEYFSETQRNKGNFPGRFSGRQFSNSRSEMNVSTLELGDSALYLCASSFLPGREASSYEQYFGPGTRLTVT.

The CDR3 region is CASSPPSGSIYNEQFF. The CDR3 nucleotides read TGTGCCAGCTCACCACCTAGCGGGAGCATATACAATGAGCAGTTCTTC. The gene calls are TRBV18 and TRBJ2-1; 9 bases agree with TRBD2. The CDR3 totals 16 residues. CDR1 and CDR2 (germline): KGHSH, LQKENI. The junction had 4 bases not matched to a gene; V was cut back by 0 bases and J by 4 bases.

The J gene is TRBJ2-2, the V gene TRBV9; 7 bases are shared with TRBD2. Germline CDR1 SGDLS, CDR2 YYNGEE. The CDR3 length is 18 residues. Trimming at V came to 0 bases and at J to 2 bases, leaving 10 bases not matched to a gene. The CDR3 DNA reads as TGTGCCAGCAGCGTAGATGTTAGGGGAGGGCAAAACACCGGGGAGCTGTTTTTT. Amino acids: CASSVDVRGGQNTGELFF.

The chain has TRBV5-8 and TRBJ2-2; 12 bases map to TRBD1. Trimming took 4 bases from V and 5 from J; bases not matched to a gene: 6. From germline, CDR1 is SGHTS and CDR2 YDEGEE. The CDR3 loop spans 16 amino acids. CDR3 sequence: CASSPRDRGRTGELFF. The CDR3 DNA reads as TGTGCCAGCAGCCCCCGGGACAGGGGGCGTACCGGGGAGCTGTTTTTT. Variable domain in full (rest from reference TRBV5-8 and TRBJ2-2): EAGVTQSPTHLIKTRGQQATLRCSPISGHTSVYWYQQALGLGLQFLLWYDEGEERNRGNFPPRFSGRQFPNYSSELNVNALELEDSALYLCASSPRDRGRTGELFFGEGSRLTVL.

J is TRBJ1-5 and V is TRBV7-8, with 7 bases aligning to TRBD1. Germline V lookup: CDR1 SGHVS, CDR2 FQNEAQ. This CDR3 spans 17 amino acids. The V segment lost 1 base and the J segment 0 bases; nucleotides outside the gene matches: 6. As DNA, the CDR3 is TGTGCCAGCAGCTTAGGGGTTGGGACAGATAGCAATCAGCCCCAGCATTTT. Residues: CASSLGVGTDSNQPQHF.

The chain has TRBV27 and TRBJ2-3; no clear D. CDR1 MNHEY and CDR2 SMNVEV come from the germline V gene (reference sequence). The V end lost 4 bases, the J end lost 0 bases, and 8 bases lay between the germline ends. The CDR3 totals 14 residues. As DNA, the CDR3 is TGTGCCAGCAGTTCCCTCCCTAGCACAGATACGCAGTATTTT. Protein: CASSSLPSTDTQYF.